The 23 T cell receptor beta chains in this list originate from one sample, sequenced in a study of naive and memory T cell subsets. An equimolar mix of two oligonucleotides served as the beta constant-region primer for TRBC1 and TRBC2. TCRdb reprocessed the UMI-ligation and nested PCR reads via MiXCR and lists one record per CDR3 protein. The table has around 160,000 distinct CDR3 sequences, over 15% seen once. The sequenced sample consisted of naive CD4+ T cells from blood. These receptors were collected from a human donor in good health.

The chain links TRBV12-3 or TRBV12-4 to TRBJ2-3; possibly TRBD1 for D (6 bases). The length of the CDR3 is 17 residues. Between the trimmed V and J ends, which lost 5 bases and 1 base, there was a span of 19 bases. For the CDR3, the DNA is TGTGCCAGCAGTGGATATTACAGGGTTTGGGGCACAGATACGCAGTATTTT. This codes for CASSGYYRVWGTDTQYF.

This chain connects TRBV7-8 to TRBJ2-3; no definite D call. The CDR3 loop spans 17 amino acids. V lost 5 bases, J lost 2 bases, and 20 bases lay in between. Germline V gene lookup returns CDR1 SGHVS and CDR2 FQNEAQ. CDR3 sequence: CASSDGPPNSDTDTQYF. Written as DNA, the CDR3 is TGTGCCAGCAGCGACGGGCCGCCCAATTCAGACACAGATACGCAGTATTTT.

The chain links TRBV28 to TRBJ1-1, with a tentative D call TRBD1 (5 bases). CDR1 and CDR2 from the germline V gene are MDHEN and SYDVKM. The CDR3 length is 16 residues. Deletions cut 4 bases from V and 0 bases from J, with 15 bases between. CDR3 residues: CASSSQGSGMNTEAFF. The CDR3 DNA reads TGTGCCAGCAGTTCCCAGGGTTCGGGGATGAACACTGAAGCTTTCTTT. The entire variable domain, with the rest obtained from reference TRBV28 and TRBJ1-1, is as follows: DVKVTQSSRYLVKRTGEKVFLECVQDMDHENMFWYRQDPGLGLRLIYFSYDVKMKEKGDIPEGYSVSREKKERFSLILESASTNQTSMYLCASSSQGSGMNTEAFFGQGTRLTVV.

This chain links TRBV12-3 or TRBV12-4 with TRBJ2-3, with 7 bases identical to TRBD2. The V and J ends lost 4 bases and 6 bases, in that order; junction bases with no gene match: 10. This CDR3 has 15 amino acids. CDR3 bases: TGTGCCAGCAGTTCGTGGACTAGGGAAAGGGATACGCAGTATTTT. It is translated as CASSSWTRERDTQYF.

This clonotype was counted only a few times. The chain combines TRBV5-6 with TRBJ1-5, with 10 bases matching TRBD1. The CDR3 is 16 amino acids. V lost 4 bases and J lost 4; bases outside the gene matches: 8. Looked up from germline, CDR1 is SGHDT and CDR2 is YYEEEE. DNA for the CDR3: TGTGCCAGCAGCCCTGGGACAGGGGAGAGGAATCAGCCCCAGCATTTT. Its protein is CASSPGTGERNQPQHF.

This sequence joins TRBV29-1 and TRBJ2-7; TRBD1 is a possible D gene (5 bases). The CDR3 contains 14 residues. The germline CDR1 and CDR2 sequences are SQVTM and ANQGSEA. The ends were cut back, 2 bases at V and 2 bases at J, with 13 bases in the middle. The CDR3 is CSVEWGRPTYEQYF. The CDR3 region has the DNA TGCAGCGTTGAATGGGGCAGACCGACCTACGAGCAGTACTTC.

V gene TRBV5-4 combines with J gene TRBJ2-5, with no clear D. This CDR3 is built from 14 residues. The germline V gene encodes CDR1 SGHNT and CDR2 YYREEE (reference sequence). V lost 0 bases, J lost 3 bases, and 9 bases lay in between. Here the CDR3 reads CASSLAGPKETQYF. CDR3 in DNA: TGTGCCAGCAGCTTGGCAGGACCGAAAGAGACCCAGTACTTC. The entire variable domain, with the rest obtained from reference TRBV5-4 and TRBJ2-5, is as follows: ETGVTQSPTHLIKTRGQQVTLRCSSQSGHNTVSWYQQALGQGPQFIFQYYREEENGRGNFPPRFSGLQFPNYSSELNVNALELDDSALYLCASSLAGPKETQYFGPGTRLLVL.

This clonotype was observed many times. Here the CDR3 reads CASSQPAPSMGRNTGELFF. The CDR3 bases are TGCGCCAGCAGCCAACCGGCCCCCTCCATGGGGCGGAACACCGGGGAGCTGTTTTTT. The V call is TRBV4-3, the J call TRBJ2-2, with D possibly TRBD1 on 5 matching bases. V gave up 2 bases and J gave up 1 base, with 20 bases separating them. Germline values: CDR1 LGHNA, CDR2 YSLEER. The CDR3 extends over 19 amino acids.

This clonotype was seen only a few times. DNA for the CDR3: TGTGCCAGCAGCGTAGACGGGCTAGCGGGAGTCGCAGATACGCAGTATTTT. Encoded protein: CASSVDGLAGVADTQYF. The chain recombines TRBV9 with TRBJ2-3; 10 nucleotides agree with TRBD2. The trim removed 0 bases at V and 4 bases at J, leaving 8 bases unmatched. CDR3 length equals 17 residues. CDR1 SGDLS and CDR2 YYNGEE come from the germline V gene.

This clonotype was seen more than once but under ten times. The gene calls are TRBV6-6 and TRBJ1-5, with D tentatively TRBD1 (6 bases). The CDR3 extends over 15 amino acids. Germline V gene lookup returns CDR1 MNHNY and CDR2 SVGAGI (reference sequence). The V end was cut by 7 bases, the J end by 6 bases, with 19 bases between. CDR3 nucleotides: TGTGCCAGCACCTCTAAGTCAGGGGTTAGTCAGCCCCAGCATTTT. This gives the protein CASTSKSGVSQPQHF.

This clonotype was seen more than once but under ten times. The V call is TRBV7-9, the J call TRBJ2-2; D remains unclear. CDR1 is SEHNR, CDR2 FQNEAQ, per germline (reference sequence). V shed 5 bases and J shed 9 bases, with 16 bases lying between them. The CDR3 totals 14 residues. CDR3 sequence reads: CASSPDGQVRELFF. CDR3 in DNA: TGTGCCAGCAGCCCGGACGGGCAGGTCAGGGAGCTGTTTTTT.

The table lists this clonotype with many counts. In DNA form, the CDR3 reads TGCAGCGTTGACAGGGGGAACACTGAAGCTTTCTTT. Translating gives CSVDRGNTEAFF. The rearrangement uses TRBV29-1 and TRBJ1-1; weak D call: TRBD1 (6 bases). CDR1 is SQVTM and CDR2 is ANQGSEA in the germline V gene. This CDR3 region has 12 residues. V was trimmed by 3 bases and J by 1 base, leaving 6 bases between them.

The gene calls are TRBV18 and TRBJ2-7, with no clear D. Trimming left V 2 bases short and J 5 bases short, with 13 bases between. The V gene's germline CDR1 is KGHSH and CDR2 LQKENI. The CDR3 has 14 residues. CDR3 sequence: CASSPVHTIDEQYF. The CDR3 coding sequence is TGTGCCAGCTCACCAGTTCACACAATCGACGAGCAGTACTTC.

This clonotype turned up a few times. The V call is TRBV29-1, the J call TRBJ2-3; TRBD1 matches at 7 bases. Per germline, CDR1 SQVTM and CDR2 ANQGSEA. The CDR3 runs 14 residues. The V and J ends lost 2 bases and 4 bases, in that order; junction bases with no gene match: 6. The CDR3 protein is CSVEWSGGPDTQYF. Here the CDR3 DNA reads TGCAGCGTTGAATGGTCAGGGGGACCAGATACGCAGTATTTT.

This rearrangement joins TRBV5-1 to TRBJ1-5; D remains ambiguous. Germline V lookup: CDR1 SGHRS, CDR2 YFSETQ. The CDR3 sequence is 16 residues long. V was trimmed by 0 bases and J by 1 base, leaving 11 bases between them. The CDR3 spells CASSLGSPVSNQPQHF. Written as DNA, the CDR3 is TGCGCCAGCAGCTTGGGATCCCCGGTAAGCAATCAGCCCCAGCATTTT.

CDR3 sequence reads: CASSKSSGSLSYEQYF. Written as DNA, the CDR3 is TGTGCCAGCAGTAAAAGTAGCGGGAGCTTATCCTACGAGCAGTACTTC. This sequence joins TRBV28 and TRBJ2-7; 9 bases line up with TRBD2. Trimming removed 5 bases from V and 1 base from J; junction bases left unmatched: 9. Looked up from germline, CDR1 is MDHEN and CDR2 is SYDVKM. This CDR3 has 16 amino acids.

This clonotype was found a few times. The rearrangement uses TRBV19 and TRBJ2-1, with 9 bases that match TRBD2. The CDR3 spans 13 residues. V shed 10 bases, J shed 5 bases, and the junction held 6 bases outside the gene matches. Germline assignment: CDR1 LNHDA and CDR2 SQIVND (reference sequence). The CDR3 sequence: CATNGLANNEQFF. As DNA, the CDR3 is TGTGCCACGAACGGACTAGCGAACAATGAGCAGTTCTTC.

This chain connects TRBV29-1 to TRBJ1-5, with TRBD1 matching 8 bases. From germline, CDR1 is SQVTM and CDR2 ANQGSEA. This CDR3 comprises 13 residues. V gave up 2 bases and J gave up 6 bases; unmatched junction bases: 3. The CDR3 region is CSVETGQGQPQHF. DNA for the CDR3: TGCAGCGTTGAAACTGGACAGGGTCAGCCCCAGCATTTT.

The rearrangement uses TRBV6-6 and TRBJ2-2; D unclear. The ends were cut back, 2 bases at V and 2 bases at J, with 6 bases in the middle. CDR3 length: 14 amino acids. Germline V gene data show CDR1 as MNHNY and CDR2 as SVGAGI (reference sequence). CDR3: CASSYSVNTGELFF. The CDR3 DNA reads as TGTGCCAGCAGTTACAGCGTTAACACCGGGGAGCTGTTTTTT.

This clonotype was detected many times. J is TRBJ2-3 and V is TRBV20-1; D is possibly TRBD1 (5 bases). The CDR3 has 14 amino acids. Trimming took 3 bases from V and 0 from J, leaving 10 bases between them. The germline CDR1 and CDR2 sequences are DFQATT and SNEGSKA (reference sequence). In DNA form, the CDR3 reads TGCAGTGCTAGGGAGACAGAAAGCACAGATACGCAGTATTTT. Its translation is CSARETESTDTQYF.

The rearrangement uses TRBV3-1 and TRBJ2-5; D may be TRBD2 (5 bases). The V end lost 4 bases, the J end lost 3 bases, and 12 bases lay between the germline ends. The CDR3 spans 14 residues. In germline, CDR1 is LGHDT, CDR2 YNNKEL (reference sequence). The CDR3 DNA follows: TGTGCCAGCAGCCCACACGGGGTGGAAGAGACCCAGTACTTC. Amino acid sequence: CASSPHGVEETQYF.

This clonotype was observed a handful of times. This sequence joins TRBV28 and TRBJ1-1; 12 bases match TRBD1. This CDR3 contains 18 residues. V lost 4 bases to trimming and J lost 0 bases; unmatched junction nucleotides: 9. From germline, CDR1 is MDHEN and CDR2 SYDVKM. In nucleotides, the CDR3 is TGTGCCAGCAGTTCCCCCGGGACAGGGGGCTTTTTGAACACTGAAGCTTTCTTT. Amino acid sequence: CASSSPGTGGFLNTEAFF. Together with reference TRBV28 and TRBJ1-1, the CDR3 gives the full variable domain: DVKVTQSSRYLVKRTGEKVFLECVQDMDHENMFWYRQDPGLGLRLIYFSYDVKMKEKGDIPEGYSVSREKKERFSLILESASTNQTSMYLCASSSPGTGGFLNTEAFFGQGTRLTVV.

This clonotype was observed a few times. The chain employs TRBV6-1 and TRBJ2-3; no definite D call. The CDR3 sequence is 14 residues long. Germline assignment: CDR1 MNHNS and CDR2 SASEGT. V dropped 3 bases and J dropped 9 bases, with 16 bases sitting between them. In DNA, the CDR3 is TGTGCCAGCAGTGACACCACCCCGTACGACACGCAGTATTTT. It yields the protein CASSDTTPYDTQYF.